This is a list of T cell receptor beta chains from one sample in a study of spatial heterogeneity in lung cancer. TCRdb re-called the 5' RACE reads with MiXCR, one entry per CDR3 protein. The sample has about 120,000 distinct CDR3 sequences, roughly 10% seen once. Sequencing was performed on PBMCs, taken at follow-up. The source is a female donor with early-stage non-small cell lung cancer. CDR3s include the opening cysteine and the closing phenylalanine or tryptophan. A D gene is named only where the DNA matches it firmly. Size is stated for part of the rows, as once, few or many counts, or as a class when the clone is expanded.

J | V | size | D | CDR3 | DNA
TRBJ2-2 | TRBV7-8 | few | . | CASSLAGGLNTGELFF | TGTGCCAGCAGCTTAGCGGGGGGCTTAAACACCGGGGAGCTGTTTTTT
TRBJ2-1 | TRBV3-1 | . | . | CASSPTGRANNEQFF | TGTGCCAGCAGCCCGACAGGTCGAGCGAACAATGAGCAGTTCTTC
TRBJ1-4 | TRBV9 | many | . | CASSVLPQGSEKLFF | TGTGCCAGCAGCGTGCTCCCACAGGGTAGCGAAAAACTGTTTTTT
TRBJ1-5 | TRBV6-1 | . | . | CASSEIGGGQPQHF | TGTGCCAGCAGTGAAATCGGGGGCGGTCAGCCCCAGCATTTT
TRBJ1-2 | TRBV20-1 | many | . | CSARDQGLNGYTF | TGCAGTGCTAGAGACCAGGGATTGAATGGCTACACCTTC
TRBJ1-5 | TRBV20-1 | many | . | CSARAGGTNQPQHF | TGCAGTGCTAGAGCGGGGGGGACCAATCAGCCCCAGCATTTT
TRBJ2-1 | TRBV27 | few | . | CASSSFWGSNEQFF | TGTGCCAGCAGTTCCTTTTGGGGGAGCAATGAGCAGTTCTTC
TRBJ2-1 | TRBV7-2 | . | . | CASSSARWSYNEQFF | TGTGCCAGCAGCTCTGCTAGATGGTCCTACAATGAGCAGTTCTTC
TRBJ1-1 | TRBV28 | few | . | CASSSTQPGNTEAFF | TGTGCCAGCAGTTCAACTCAACCCGGGAACACTGAAGCTTTCTTT
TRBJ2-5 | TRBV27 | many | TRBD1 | CASRNRGQETQYF | TGTGCCAGCAGAAACAGGGGTCAAGAGACCCAGTACTTC
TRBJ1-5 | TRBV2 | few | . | CASSNGVQPQHF | TGTGCCAGCAGTAACGGGGTTCAGCCCCAGCATTTT
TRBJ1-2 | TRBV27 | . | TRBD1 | CASSLSGGRGESRSNYGYTF | TGTGCCAGCAGTTTATCAGGGGGCCGGGGTGAGAGCCGGTCTAACTATGGCTACACCTTC
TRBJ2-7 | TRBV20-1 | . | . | CSAAFQDPSYEQYF | TGCAGTGCAGCCTTCCAGGACCCGTCCTACGAGCAGTACTTC
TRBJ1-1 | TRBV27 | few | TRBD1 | CASSRDRLADTEAFF | TGTGCCAGCAGCCGGGACAGGTTAGCGGACACTGAAGCTTTCTTT
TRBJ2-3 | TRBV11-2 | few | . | CASSLDWGPTDTQYF | TGTGCCAGCAGCTTAGACTGGGGTCCCACAGATACGCAGTATTTT
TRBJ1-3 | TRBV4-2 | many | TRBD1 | CASSVGTDSGNTIYF | TGTGCCAGCAGCGTTGGGACAGACTCTGGAAACACCATATATTTT
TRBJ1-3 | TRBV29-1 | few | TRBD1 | CSVGQGSSGNTIYF | TGCAGCGTGGGACAGGGGAGCTCTGGAAACACCATATATTTT
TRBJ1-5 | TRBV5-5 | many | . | CASSLVRSAGLAEPQHF | TGTGCCAGCAGCTTGGTTAGGAGTGCAGGGCTGGCGGAGCCCCAGCATTTT
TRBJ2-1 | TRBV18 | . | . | CASSITAQVFNEQFF | TGTGCCAGCTCCATCACAGCTCAGGTGTTCAATGAGCAGTTCTTC
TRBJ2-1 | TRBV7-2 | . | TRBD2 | CASSLASGRALNNEQFF | TGTGCCAGCAGCTTAGCTAGCGGGAGGGCTCTGAACAATGAGCAGTTCTTC
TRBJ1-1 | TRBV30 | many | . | CAWSVHRKHTEAFF | TGTGCCTGGAGTGTTCACAGGAAACACACTGAAGCTTTCTTT
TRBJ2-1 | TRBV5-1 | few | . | CASSLFGGYNEQFF | TGCGCCAGCAGCTTGTTTGGCGGGTACAATGAGCAGTTCTTC
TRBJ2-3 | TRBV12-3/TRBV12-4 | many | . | CASSRRDVPTDTQYF | TGTGCCAGCAGTCGCCGGGACGTCCCCACAGATACGCAGTATTTT
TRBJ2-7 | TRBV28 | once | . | CASSFPSLEVQYF | TGTGCCAGCAGTTTCCCCTCCTTGGAGGTGCAGTACTTC
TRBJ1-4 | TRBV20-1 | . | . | CSARVQPNEKLFF | TGCAGTGCTAGAGTCCAGCCAAATGAAAAACTGTTTTTT
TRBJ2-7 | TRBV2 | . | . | CASSVLIDSYEQYF | TGTGCCAGCAGTGTACTCATCGACTCCTACGAGCAGTACTTC
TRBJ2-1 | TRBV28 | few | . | CASSFSQPYNEQFF | TGTGCCAGCAGTTTTAGCCAGCCCTACAATGAGCAGTTCTTC